The entry below describes one T cell receptor (beta chain). Produced via immunoSEQ multiplex PCR; TCRdb's table is partial and in-frame only. The sample carries roughly 2 million clones, 90% to 97% recorded once. The data belong to a study of shared clonotypes between healthy human individuals. Donors had no recently reported acute infections or vaccinations and were HIV-negative. Both subsets, CD45RA+ naive and CD45RA-negative memory, were split from the CD4+ cells. CDR3 length: 14 amino acids. Germline CDR1 and CDR2: SNHLY and FYNNEI. Trimming took 7 bases from V and 7 from J; bases not matched to a gene: 8.

Sequencing was done on a sample of naive CD4+ T cells sorted from blood. Subset described: CD45RA+ positively selected. The sequence derives from a man aged 18 to 29 in good health. The chain is built from TRBV2 and TRBJ2-7, with TRBD1 matching over 12 bases. This CDR3 reads CASKPGQGAKEQYF. In DNA form, the CDR3 reads TGTGCCAGCAAACCGGGACAGGGGGCAAAAGAGCAGTACTTC. Together with reference TRBV2 and TRBJ2-7, the CDR3 gives the full variable domain: EPEVTQTPSHQVTQMGQEVILRCVPISNHLYFYWYRQILGQKVEFLVSFYNNEISEKSEIFDDQFSVERPDGSNFTLKIRSTKLEDSAMYFCASKPGQGAKEQYFGPGTRLTVT.